A selection of T cell receptor beta chains follows, all from one sample in a study of blood T cell repertoires in COVID-19. The method was immunoSEQ multiplex PCR; TCRdb's version includes in-frame clones alone and lacks a portion of them. The top ten clones hold around 4.3% of a sample with about 170,000 clones, 75% to 90% of them seen once. Input material: PBMCs or T cells enriched from blood (not recorded which). These receptors were obtained from a woman aged 50 to 60 who had recovered from COVID-19. CDR3s include the opening cysteine and the closing phenylalanine or tryptophan. Fields, in order: J gene, V gene, clone size, D gene, CDR3 protein, CDR3 DNA. The D gene is left open where the match is weak. Not every row has a clone size; where given, it reads once, few, many or a size class.

J gene: TRBJ1-3
V gene: TRBV9
clone size: NA
D gene: NA
CDR3 protein: CASSVSTDDFSGNTIYF
CDR3 DNA: TGTGCCAGCAGCGTATCGACGGATGACTTCTCAGGAAACACCATATATTTT

J gene: TRBJ1-2
V gene: TRBV2
clone size: NA
D gene: TRBD1
CDR3 protein: CASSEWGDSRYGYTF
CDR3 DNA: TGTGCCAGCAGTGAATGGGGGGACAGCCGGTATGGCTACACCTTC

J gene: TRBJ2-5
V gene: TRBV7-6
clone size: once
D gene: NA
CDR3 protein: CASSLGGPPLETQYF
CDR3 DNA: TGTGCCAGCAGCTTAGGGGGGCCTCCCTTGGAGACCCAGTACTTC

J gene: TRBJ2-1
V gene: TRBV7-9
clone size: NA
D gene: NA
CDR3 protein: CASSLVGPDEQFF
CDR3 DNA: TGTGCCAGCAGCTTAGTGGGCCCGGATGAGCAGTTCTTC

J gene: TRBJ1-3
V gene: TRBV9
clone size: NA
D gene: TRBD1
CDR3 protein: CASSPQGALSGNTIYF
CDR3 DNA: TGTGCCAGCAGCCCACAGGGGGCTCTCTCTGGAAACACCATATATTTT

J gene: TRBJ1-2
V gene: TRBV7-9
clone size: NA
D gene: NA
CDR3 protein: CASSLRRRGVENYGYTF
CDR3 DNA: TGTGCCAGCAGCTTACGACGGCGGGGGGTAGAGAACTATGGCTACACCTTC

J gene: TRBJ1-5
V gene: TRBV2
clone size: NA
D gene: NA
CDR3 protein: CASQSAGHSNQPQHF
CDR3 DNA: TGTGCCAGCCAGTCAGCTGGGCATAGCAATCAGCCCCAGCATTTT

J gene: TRBJ1-2
V gene: TRBV7-2
clone size: NA
D gene: NA
CDR3 protein: CASNVGVGYTF
CDR3 DNA: TGTGCCAGCAACGTAGGGGTTGGCTACACCTTC

J gene: TRBJ1-2
V gene: TRBV30
clone size: once
D gene: NA
CDR3 protein: CAWSVGSGGYTF
CDR3 DNA: TGTGCCTGGAGTGTTGGGAGCGGGGGCTACACCTTC

J gene: TRBJ2-2
V gene: TRBV9
clone size: NA
D gene: TRBD2
CDR3 protein: CASSAGGLSKTGELFF
CDR3 DNA: TGTGCCAGCAGCGCGGGGGGACTCAGCAAGACCGGGGAGCTGTTTTTT

J gene: TRBJ1-1
V gene: TRBV2
clone size: NA
D gene: NA
CDR3 protein: CASTGLGATEAFF
CDR3 DNA: TGTGCCAGCACGGGCCTGGGGGCCACTGAAGCTTTCTTT

J gene: TRBJ1-1
V gene: TRBV19
clone size: NA
D gene: NA
CDR3 protein: CAISGAMNTEAFF
CDR3 DNA: TGTGCCATTTCAGGGGCCATGAACACTGAAGCTTTCTTT

J gene: TRBJ2-1
V gene: TRBV5-6
clone size: NA
D gene: TRBD2
CDR3 protein: CASSRPPSGSSHNEQFF
CDR3 DNA: TGTGCCAGCAGCCGTCCACCAAGCGGGAGTTCCCACAATGAGCAGTTCTTC

J gene: TRBJ1-2
V gene: TRBV18
clone size: few
D gene: TRBD1
CDR3 protein: CASSPITGTGTHGYTF
CDR3 DNA: TGTGCCAGCTCACCGATTACCGGGACAGGGACCCATGGCTACACCTTC

J gene: TRBJ1-5
V gene: TRBV19
clone size: NA
D gene: NA
CDR3 protein: CASRERTGFNQPQHF
CDR3 DNA: TGTGCCAGTAGGGAGAGAACAGGCTTTAATCAGCCCCAGCATTTT

J gene: TRBJ1-6
V gene: TRBV7-9
clone size: NA
D gene: NA
CDR3 protein: CASSLGTRNSPLHF
CDR3 DNA: TGTGCCAGCAGCCTCGGAACGAGGAATTCACCCCTCCACTTT